The subject of this entry is one T cell receptor (beta chain). This CDR3 spans 13 amino acids. Germline assignment: CDR1 SQVTM and CDR2 ANQGSEA. The ends were cut back, 6 bases at V and 4 bases at J, with 14 bases in the middle. The data are from a study of CD4+ T cells in melanoma. TCRdb's copy holds only in-frame clones and misses some; the assay was immunoSEQ multiplex PCR. Of 11,000 to 15,000 clones in the sample, approximately 73% are singletons; the top ten hold about 20%. The TCR comes from a human donor with melanoma. The source material was cells from a culture (not recorded whether cultured in vitro). The chain combines TRBV29-1 with TRBJ2-3, with D perhaps given as TRBD1 or TRBD2 (5 bases each). CDR3: CSVAGTTADTQYF. The DNA of the CDR3 is TGCAGCGTAGCCGGGACCACGGCAGATACGCAGTATTTT.